This TCR beta chain is drawn from a study of T-cell reconstitution after alpha-beta-depleted transplantation in children. This clonotype was counted only a few times. The antigen remains undetermined. Study-level results: By about two months after transplant, alpha-beta T cells reportedly arose from several hundred graft clones that had expanded. When one year had passed after transplant, most T-cell counts and diversity came from newly produced T cells.

Unique molecular identifiers featured in how the TCRbeta library was prepared. One entry per CDR3 protein results from TCRdb running MiXCR on the PCR reads. The sample has a few hundred thousand distinct CDR3 sequences; over 10% are singletons. The CDR3 totals 15 residues. Germline assignment: CDR1 DFQATT and CDR2 SNEGSKA (reference sequence). V was shortened by 6 bases and J by 6 bases, with 21 bases between the two germline ends. The sequenced sample was PBMCs, mostly from graft donor cells, obtained 360 days after TCRalphabeta/CD19-depleted stem cell transplant. V and J are TRBV20-1 and TRBJ2-1; D is perhaps TRBD1 or TRBD2 (5 bases each). This receptor was obtained from a male patient aged 10 to 17 who had a stem cell transplant for acute myeloid leukemia, so the T cells may come from the graft donor. Here the CDR3 reads CSARRGPRSGNEQFF. The CDR3, as DNA: TGCAGTGCCCGAAGGGGACCCCGATCCGGCAATGAGCAGTTCTTC.